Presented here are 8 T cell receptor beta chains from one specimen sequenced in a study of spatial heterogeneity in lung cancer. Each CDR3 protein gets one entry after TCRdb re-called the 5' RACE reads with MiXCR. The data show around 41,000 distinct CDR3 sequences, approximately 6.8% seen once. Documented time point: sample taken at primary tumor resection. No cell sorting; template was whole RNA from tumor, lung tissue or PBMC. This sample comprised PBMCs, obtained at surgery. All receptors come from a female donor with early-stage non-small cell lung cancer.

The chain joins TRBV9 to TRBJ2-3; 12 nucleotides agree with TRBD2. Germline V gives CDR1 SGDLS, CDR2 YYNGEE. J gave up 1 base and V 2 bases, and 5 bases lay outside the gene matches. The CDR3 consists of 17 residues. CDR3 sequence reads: CASSVRPSGGGTDTQYF. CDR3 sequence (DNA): TGTGCCAGCAGCGTGCGTCCTAGCGGGGGGGGCACAGATACGCAGTATTTT.

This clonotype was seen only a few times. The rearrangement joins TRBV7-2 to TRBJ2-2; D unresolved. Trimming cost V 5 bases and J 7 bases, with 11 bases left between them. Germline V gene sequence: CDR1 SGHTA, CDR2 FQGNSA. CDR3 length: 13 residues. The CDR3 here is CASSTELFGELFF. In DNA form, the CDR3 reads TGTGCCAGCAGCACCGAGTTATTCGGGGAGCTGTTTTTT.

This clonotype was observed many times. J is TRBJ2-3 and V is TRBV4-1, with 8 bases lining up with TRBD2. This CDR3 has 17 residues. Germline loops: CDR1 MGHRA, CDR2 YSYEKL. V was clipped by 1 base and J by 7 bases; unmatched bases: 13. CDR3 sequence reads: CASSQGPLSGGANTQYF. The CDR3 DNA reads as TGCGCCAGCAGCCAAGGGCCCCTGAGCGGGGGAGCGAATACGCAGTATTTT.

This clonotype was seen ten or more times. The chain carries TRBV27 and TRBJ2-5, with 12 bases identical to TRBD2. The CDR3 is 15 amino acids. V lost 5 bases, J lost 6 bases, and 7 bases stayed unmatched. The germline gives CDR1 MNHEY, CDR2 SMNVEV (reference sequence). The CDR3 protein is CASSLAGGSKKTQYF. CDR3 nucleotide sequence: TGTGCCAGCAGTCTAGCGGGGGGGTCTAAGAAGACCCAGTACTTC.

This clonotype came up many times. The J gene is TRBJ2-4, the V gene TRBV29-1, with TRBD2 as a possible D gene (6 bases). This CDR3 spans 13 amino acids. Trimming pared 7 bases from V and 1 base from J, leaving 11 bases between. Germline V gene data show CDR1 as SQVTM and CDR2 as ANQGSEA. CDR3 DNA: TGCAGCGGGAGGGATAGTGCCAAAAACATTCAGTACTTC. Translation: CSGRDSAKNIQYF.

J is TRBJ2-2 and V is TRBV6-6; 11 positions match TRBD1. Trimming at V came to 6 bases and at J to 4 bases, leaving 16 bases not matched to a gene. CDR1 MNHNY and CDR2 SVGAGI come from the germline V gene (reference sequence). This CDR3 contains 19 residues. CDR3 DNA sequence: TGTGCCAGCAGGACCGGGACAGGGGGAGGCCAGGGTATCACCGGGGAGCTGTTTTTT. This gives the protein CASRTGTGGGQGITGELFF.

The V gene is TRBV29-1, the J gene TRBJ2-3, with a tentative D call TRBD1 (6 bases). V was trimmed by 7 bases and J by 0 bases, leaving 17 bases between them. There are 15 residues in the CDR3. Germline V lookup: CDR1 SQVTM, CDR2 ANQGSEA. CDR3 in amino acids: CSERGLDASTDTQYF. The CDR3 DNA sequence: TGCAGCGAAAGGGGGTTAGACGCTAGCACAGATACGCAGTATTTT.

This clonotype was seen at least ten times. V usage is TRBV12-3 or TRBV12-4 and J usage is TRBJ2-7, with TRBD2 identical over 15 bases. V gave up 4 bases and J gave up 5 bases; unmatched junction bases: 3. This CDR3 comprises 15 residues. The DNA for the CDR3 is TGTGCCAGCAGTTCACGGACTAGCGGGGGGGACGAGCAGTACTTC. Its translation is CASSSRTSGGDEQYF.